The 32 T cell receptor beta chains given below trace back to one sample, sequenced in a study of human T cells and chemical hapten exposure. The time point is: patch test 1, 2 weeks after DPC sensitization. Treatment reported: therapeutic diphenylcyclopropenone sensitization with weekly scalp DPC. TCRdb called the RACE reads again in MiXCR, with one record for every CDR3 protein. The sample contains tens of thousands of distinct CDR3 sequences, roughly 10% of which appear only once. Sequencing used whole blood, obtained in connection with sensitization to the hapten diphenylcyclopropenone (DPC). These receptors were collected from a man aged 40-49 years with alopecia areata. Some clones in this sample may be carry-over from other donors' samples.

This clonotype was counted only a few times. V is TRBV7-2 and J is TRBJ2-1, with 14 positions matching TRBD2. Germline V lookup: CDR1 SGHTA, CDR2 FQGNSA. Trimming removed 9 bases from V and 7 bases from J; junction bases left unmatched: 5. This CDR3 is built from 14 residues. The CDR3 loop is CASTGTSGSNEQFF. DNA of the CDR3: TGTGCCAGTACCGGGACTAGCGGGAGTAATGAGCAGTTCTTC.

The table lists this clonotype with many counts. The V and J genes are TRBV25-1 and TRBJ1-4, with D perhaps matching TRBD1 (6 bases). V was clipped by 6 bases and J by 0 bases, with 23 bases between them. The length of the CDR3 is 19 residues. CDR1 is MGHDK, CDR2 SYGVNS, per germline. The CDR3 loop is CASSPGSGALLATNEKLFF. DNA of the CDR3: TGTGCCAGCAGCCCCGGGTCAGGGGCATTACTTGCAACTAATGAAAAACTGTTTTTT.

There are a few counts of this clonotype. The chain is built from TRBV2 and TRBJ2-5; TRBD2 matches at 12 bases. V shed 4 bases and J 2 bases; nucleotides not matched to a gene: 8. The CDR3 sequence is 17 residues long. Germline values: CDR1 SNHLY, CDR2 FYNNEI. CDR3 DNA: TGTGCCAGCAGTGGTCTAGCGGGAGGGCCTTGGCAAGAGACCCAGTACTTC. This translates into CASSGLAGGPWQETQYF.

This clonotype appeared many times. The chain couples TRBV28 to TRBJ1-4; D might be TRBD1 (6 bases). This CDR3 contains 13 residues. CDR1 MDHEN and CDR2 SYDVKM come from the germline V gene. V lost 4 bases to trimming and J lost 8 bases, with 11 bases between them. The CDR3 nucleotides are TGTGCCAGCAGTTGGGGGCGGGAAGAAAAACTGTTTTTT. The encoded protein is CASSWGREEKLFF.

The chain recombines TRBV20-1 with TRBJ2-3; 8 bases agree with TRBD2. The germline CDR1 and CDR2 sequences are DFQATT and SNEGSKA (reference sequence). V was pared by 1 base and J by 3 bases, with 3 bases of the junction left unmatched. This CDR3 has 14 residues. The CDR3 DNA is TGCAGTGCTAGAGGGACTAGCAGGACAGATACGCAGTATTTT. Encoded protein: CSARGTSRTDTQYF.

The sample holds a few counts of this clonotype. This rearrangement joins TRBV14 to TRBJ2-5, with TRBD2 as a possible D gene (6 bases). The V end lost 0 bases, the J end lost 2 bases, and 10 bases lay between the germline ends. The CDR3 length is 15 residues. The germline CDR1 and CDR2 sequences are SGHDN and FVKESK. CDR3 bases: TGTGCCAGCAGCCAAGATGGAGGGGCACAAGAGACCCAGTACTTC. Translated, it gives CASSQDGGAQETQYF.

This clonotype was found many times. This chain links TRBV20-1 with TRBJ2-3; 7 bases line up with TRBD2. The V gene's germline CDR1 is DFQATT and CDR2 SNEGSKA (reference sequence). Trimming removed 1 base from V and 4 bases from J; junction bases left unmatched: 5. The CDR3 loop spans 14 amino acids. The CDR3 region has the DNA TGCAGTGCTAGAGGCGGGAGCGGCGCAGATACGCAGTATTTT. Its protein product is CSARGGSGADTQYF.

This clonotype was seen a handful of times. The rearrangement joins TRBV29-1 to TRBJ2-2; D not certain. Germline V gene data show CDR1 as SQVTM and CDR2 as ANQGSEA. This CDR3 comprises 12 residues. V gave up 4 bases and J gave up 0 bases, with 3 bases separating them. CDR3 sequence: CSVVPNTGELFF. DNA of the CDR3: TGCAGCGTTGTACCGAACACCGGGGAGCTGTTTTTT.

This clonotype was seen only a few times. This chain connects TRBV28 to TRBJ1-1; D remains unclear. Germline V CDR1 and CDR2: MDHEN, SYDVKM. Trimming pared 7 bases from V and 8 bases from J, leaving 8 bases between. The CDR3 has 10 amino acids. CDR3 protein: CASKHGEAFF. In DNA, the CDR3 is TGTGCCAGCAAACACGGGGAAGCTTTCTTT.

There are a few counts of this clonotype. J is TRBJ1-6 and V is TRBV5-1, with 7 positions matching TRBD1. CDR1 is SGHRS, CDR2 YFSETQ, per germline. This CDR3 has 15 amino acids. After removal of 0 bases from V and 10 bases from J, the junction contained 7 bases not matched to a gene. In DNA form, the CDR3 reads TGCGCCAGCAGCTTGGATGGCAGGGGGAACTCACCCCTCCACTTT. This sequence encodes CASSLDGRGNSPLHF. Combining the CDR3 with reference TRBV5-1 and TRBJ1-6 gives the whole variable domain KAGVTQTPRYLIKTRGQQVTLSCSPISGHRSVSWYQQTPGQGLQFLFEYFSETQRNKGNFPGRFSGRQFSNSRSEMNVSTLELGDSALYLCASSLDGRGNSPLHFGNGTRLTVT.

This clonotype turned up a few times. The chain employs TRBV6-1 and TRBJ2-7; the match to TRBD2 covers 10 bases. V was clipped by 8 bases and J by 6 bases; unmatched bases: 10. Germline V CDR1 and CDR2: MNHNS, SASEGT. This CDR3 region has 14 residues. The CDR3 DNA reads as TGTGCCAGCCTACCGGGACTAGCGACGGGCGAGCAGTACTTC. Translated, it gives CASLPGLATGEQYF.

The CDR3 coding sequence is TGTGCCAGCAGTTCCCGACAAATGAACACCGGGGAGCTGTTTTTT. Translating it yields CASSSRQMNTGELFF. The chain recombines TRBV12-3 or TRBV12-4 with TRBJ2-2; D is undetermined. Trimming pared 4 bases from V and 1 base from J, leaving 10 bases between. The CDR3 is 15 amino acids.

This clonotype showed up just a few times. The chain links TRBV15 to TRBJ2-3, with D possibly matching TRBD1 (6 bases). The CDR3 sequence is 15 residues long. The V gene lost 5 bases and the J gene lost 2 bases, with 14 bases spanning the gap. CDR1 and CDR2 from the germline V gene are LNHNV and YYDKDF (reference sequence). The CDR3 DNA reads as TGTGCCACCAGCCCCCATAGGGGGTCCACAGATACGCAGTATTTT. This codes for CATSPHRGSTDTQYF.

This clonotype was seen repeatedly, ten times or more. The CDR3 is CASSNTGTGRSYGYTF. The CDR3 bases are TGTGCCAGCAGCAATACGGGGACAGGAAGAAGCTATGGCTACACCTTC. This sequence joins TRBV28 and TRBJ1-2; 8 bases map to TRBD1. CDR3 size: 16 residues. Germline CDR1 MDHEN, CDR2 SYDVKM. J gave up 4 bases and V 6 bases, and 13 bases lay outside the gene matches.

J is TRBJ2-1 and V is TRBV12-3 or TRBV12-4; 8 bases agree with TRBD2. CDR3 length: 16 amino acids. Losses at the gene ends were 1 base for V and 4 bases for J; bases not matched to a gene: 6. The DNA for the CDR3 is TGTGCCAGCAGTTTAGTGGTAGCGGGGACGTACAATGAGCAGTTCTTC. Its protein is CASSLVVAGTYNEQFF.

This clonotype was detected only a few times. The chain uses TRBV6-2 or TRBV6-3 and TRBJ2-7, with TRBD1 matching over 9 bases. Germline CDR1 MNHEY, CDR2 SVGEGT. The CDR3 contains 13 residues. V lost 5 bases to trimming and J lost 2 bases; unmatched junction nucleotides: 1. CDR3: CASSGTGTYEQYF. CDR3 nucleotides: TGTGCCAGCAGTGGGACAGGGACCTACGAGCAGTACTTC.

This clonotype was observed a handful of times. This chain uses TRBV5-1 with TRBJ2-2; D not resolved. There are 14 residues in the CDR3. V was trimmed by 5 bases and J by 0 bases, leaving 8 bases between them. CDR1 and CDR2 (germline): SGHRS, YFSETQ. The CDR3 region is CASSRDTNTGELFF. Here the CDR3 DNA reads TGCGCCAGCAGTCGTGACACGAACACCGGGGAGCTGTTTTTT.

This clonotype turned up a few times. This chain links TRBV4-2 with TRBJ1-2; no clear D. CDR3 length: 15 residues. CDR1 and CDR2 (germline): LGHNA, YNFKEQ. V was trimmed by 0 bases and J by 4 bases, leaving 12 bases between them. The CDR3 DNA reads TGTGCCAGCAGCCAAGACTACGGGGATGGCTATGGCTACACCTTC. As protein: CASSQDYGDGYGYTF.

V usage is TRBV5-5 and J usage is TRBJ2-3; TRBD1 matches 9 bases. Germline loops: CDR1 SGHKS, CDR2 YYEKEE (reference sequence). The CDR3 has 16 amino acids. V dropped 4 bases and J dropped 6; count of bases not matched to a gene: 12. CDR3 DNA sequence: TGTGCCAGCAGCCTAATGGACAGGGGAACGGTGGATACGCAGTATTTT. Its protein is CASSLMDRGTVDTQYF.

The sample holds many counts of this clonotype. V gene TRBV5-1 combines with J gene TRBJ1-5, with D perhaps TRBD1 (6 bases). The V end lost 7 bases, the J end lost 4 bases, and 15 bases lay between the germline ends. Germline lookup yields CDR1 SGHRS and CDR2 YFSETQ. This CDR3 has 14 amino acids. The CDR3 is CASSRGGANQPQHF. The CDR3 bases are TGCGCCAGCTCAAGGGGGGGGGCGAATCAGCCCCAGCATTTT.

This clonotype was seen ten or more times. V and J are TRBV12-3 or TRBV12-4 and TRBJ1-2; D gene unclear. This CDR3 has 14 amino acids. The V gene lost 4 bases and the J gene lost 4 bases, with 13 bases spanning the gap. For the CDR3, the DNA is TGTGCCAGCAGTTCTACTGGAGAGCTCTATGGCTACACCTTC. This sequence encodes CASSSTGELYGYTF.

This clonotype showed up just a few times. The genes are TRBV11-2 and TRBJ2-5; TRBD1 aligns across 10 bases. Germline lookup yields CDR1 SGHAT and CDR2 FQNNGV. The junction had 3 bases not matched to a gene; V was cut back by 3 bases and J by 5 bases. The CDR3 extends over 14 amino acids. The CDR3 DNA reads TGTGCCAGCAGCTTTGACAGGGGGCCGGAGACCCAGTACTTC. Residues: CASSFDRGPETQYF.

The J gene is TRBJ1-1, the V gene TRBV19; the D is unclear. The ends were cut back, 8 bases at V and 4 bases at J, with 11 bases in the middle. Germline V gene sequence: CDR1 LNHDA, CDR2 SQIVND (reference sequence). This CDR3 has 12 amino acids. The CDR3 spells CASAFGGTEAFF. CDR3 nucleotides: TGTGCCAGTGCGTTTGGTGGCACTGAAGCTTTCTTT.

This clonotype was observed a few times. This chain uses TRBV6-2 or TRBV6-3 with TRBJ2-5, with TRBD2 identical over 7 bases. This CDR3 comprises 15 residues. The J segment lost 0 bases and the V segment lost 7 bases, leaving 8 bases of the junction unmatched. Germline CDR1 is MNHEY and CDR2 is SVGEGT. CDR3 nucleotide sequence: TGTGCCAGCACCCCTATGCTAGCGGACCAAGAGACCCAGTACTTC. Protein product: CASTPMLADQETQYF.

V gene TRBV6-2 or TRBV6-3 combines with J gene TRBJ2-5; D remains unclear. This CDR3 has 12 amino acids. CDR1 MNHEY and CDR2 SVGEGT come from the germline V gene. V lost 4 bases to trimming and J lost 2 bases, with 5 bases between them. The chain's CDR3 is CASSFTQETQYF. CDR3 in DNA: TGTGCCAGCAGTTTCACTCAAGAGACCCAGTACTTC.

This clonotype has ten or more counts. The V and J genes are TRBV29-1 and TRBJ2-5; 10 nucleotides agree with TRBD1. This CDR3 spans 13 amino acids. V was clipped by 3 bases and J by 7 bases; unmatched bases: 5. Germline V CDR1 and CDR2: SQVTM, ANQGSEA. The CDR3 DNA is TGCAGCGTTGAGGGGGGACAGGGGTGGACCCAGTACTTC. The encoded protein is CSVEGGQGWTQYF.

V is TRBV2 and J is TRBJ2-1, with 8 bases lining up with TRBD2. This CDR3 is built from 17 residues. Unmatched junction bases numbered 13, after V lost 3 bases and J lost 6 bases. Germline V gene lookup returns CDR1 SNHLY and CDR2 FYNNEI. CDR3 coding DNA: TGTGCCAGCAGTGATGGGGTCGGTAGCGGGATGAGCAATGAGCAGTTCTTC. Protein: CASSDGVGSGMSNEQFF. The full variable domain, its missing parts supplied by reference TRBV2 and TRBJ2-1, is EPEVTQTPSHQVTQMGQEVILRCVPISNHLYFYWYRQILGQKVEFLVSFYNNEISEKSEIFDDQFSVERPDGSNFTLKIRSTKLEDSAMYFCASSDGVGSGMSNEQFFGPGTRLTVL.

The chain employs TRBV7-2 and TRBJ2-3, with TRBD2 identical over 7 bases. Germline lookup yields CDR1 SGHTA and CDR2 FQGNSA. The CDR3 covers 19 residues. Trimming at V came to 0 bases and at J to 3 bases, leaving 15 bases not matched to a gene. The CDR3 bases are TGTGCCAGCAGCTTAGCGGTTTATGGGCGGGAGTGGTGGACAGATACGCAGTATTTT. Amino acids: CASSLAVYGREWWTDTQYF.

This clonotype was detected many times. The chain links TRBV5-1 to TRBJ2-3; TRBD2 aligns across 7 bases. The CDR3 has 16 amino acids. The V segment lost 4 bases and the J segment 1 base; nucleotides outside the gene matches: 9. From germline, CDR1 is SGHRS and CDR2 YFSETQ. In nucleotides, the CDR3 is TGCGCCAGCAGCGCTTTAGCGGGTTCCGGCACAGATACGCAGTATTTT. It specifies CASSALAGSGTDTQYF.

This clonotype has more than one count but fewer than ten. This chain uses TRBV20-1 with TRBJ2-1, with D possibly matching TRBD2 (6 bases). CDR1 and CDR2 (germline): DFQATT, SNEGSKA (reference sequence). CDR3 length: 15 amino acids. V dropped 7 bases and J dropped 5 bases, with 21 bases sitting between them. The CDR3 DNA is TGCAGTGTCGCGGGGCTCACTAGACGGAACAATGAGCAGTTCTTC. It is translated as CSVAGLTRRNNEQFF.

The J gene is TRBJ2-1, the V gene TRBV18; 10 bases match TRBD2. V lost 8 bases and J lost 5; bases outside the gene matches: 3. From germline, CDR1 is KGHSH and CDR2 LQKENI. This CDR3 has 13 amino acids. As DNA, the CDR3 is TGTGCCAGCACTCTAGCGGGGGACAATGAGCAGTTCTTC. As protein: CASTLAGDNEQFF.

The gene calls are TRBV19 and TRBJ1-5; D gene ambiguous. CDR3 length: 16 residues. Germline CDR1 reads LNHDA; CDR2 reads SQIVND (reference sequence). Trimming took 5 bases from V and 4 from J, leaving 18 bases between them. CDR3 in DNA: TGTGCCAGTAGTCCTATAGGGTCCGCGTATAATCAGCCCCAGCATTTT. As protein: CASSPIGSAYNQPQHF.